This TCR beta chain stems from a study of cytomegalovirus exposure and HLA in healthy donors. Study conclusions and caveats: The CMV antigen specificity of a few CMV-associated chains was confirmed through in vitro analysis. Indistinguishable V segments such as TRBV6-2 and TRBV6-3 were excluded.

Germline V gene sequence: CDR1 WNHNN, CDR2 SYGVQD (reference sequence). Losses at the gene ends were 8 bases for V and 8 bases for J; bases not matched to a gene: 14. This CDR3 comprises 15 residues. PCR employed 60 Vbeta and 13 Jbeta primers. Using immunoSEQ multiplex PCR, the repertoire was profiled, and TCRdb retains in-frame clones only, with some absent. Here the sample spans some 130,000 clones, around two thirds being singletons. Worth noting for this clone: Its antigen is currently unknown.

For this donor, CMV serostatus was not recorded. Material for sequencing was PBMCs. The TCR comes from a human donor in good health. The chain joins TRBV10-1 to TRBJ2-1, with TRBD2 identical over 8 bases. The CDR3 is CASGVTGGAGDEQFF. The CDR3, as DNA: TGCGCCAGCGGCGTGACCGGGGGGGCGGGCGATGAGCAGTTCTTC.